The 5 T cell receptor beta chains given below trace back to one sample, sequenced in a study of T cell responses to AZD1222 COVID-19 vaccine. The table came from immunoSEQ multiplex PCR; TCRdb's copy has only in-frame clones and leaves some out. The data show around 180,000 clones, more than 75% seen once. The sequences come from peripheral blood, collected 28 days after the second AZD1222 dose. Receptors were obtained from an adult who received the AZD1222 COVID-19 vaccine.

CDR3 sequence (DNA): TGTGCCAGCAGTCCGTACAGGGGACGTAACTATGGCTACACCTTC. Protein sequence: CASSPYRGRNYGYTF. The chain links TRBV27 to TRBJ1-2, with 7 bases identical to TRBD1. The CDR3 is made up of 15 amino acids. Trimming at V came to 5 bases and at J to 1 base, leaving 7 bases not matched to a gene. CDR1 is MNHEY, CDR2 SMNVEV, per germline (reference sequence).

The rearrangement uses TRBV5-4 and TRBJ1-2, with 8 bases matching TRBD1. V lost 3 bases to trimming and J lost 4 bases; unmatched junction nucleotides: 8. This CDR3 has 15 residues. The V gene's germline CDR1 is SGHNT and CDR2 YYREEE (reference sequence). DNA of the CDR3: TGTGCCAGCAGCTCACAGGCGGGACAGGCCTATGGCTACACCTTC. Translating gives CASSSQAGQAYGYTF. The whole variable domain, remainder taken from reference TRBV5-4 and TRBJ1-2, is ETGVTQSPTHLIKTRGQQVTLRCSSQSGHNTVSWYQQALGQGPQFIFQYYREEENGRGNFPPRFSGLQFPNYSSELNVNALELDDSALYLCASSSQAGQAYGYTFGSGTRLTVV.

The V and J genes are TRBV3-1 (or the pseudogene TRBV3-2) and TRBJ1-1, with TRBD1 identical over 8 bases. Losses at the gene ends were 5 bases for V and 5 bases for J; bases not matched to a gene: 10. CDR1 is LGHDT and CDR2 is YNNKEL in the germline V gene (reference sequence). The CDR3 sequence is 15 residues long. The CDR3 DNA is TGTGCCAGCAGCTCCAGGGGGCGCACAGCAACTGAAGCTTTCTTT. Translation: CASSSRGRTATEAFF.

This clone was seen a single time. The rearrangement joins TRBV7-2 to TRBJ2-7; 8 nucleotides agree with TRBD2. Germline V gene data show CDR1 as SGHTA and CDR2 as FQGNSA. V lost 0 bases and J lost 2; bases outside the gene matches: 9. The CDR3 consists of 17 residues. CDR3 loop: CASSLAGLAGQAYEQYF. CDR3 sequence (DNA): TGTGCCAGCAGCTTAGCCGGGCTAGCGGGCCAAGCCTACGAGCAGTACTTC.

CDR3 sequence reads: CASSMIANEQFF. CDR3 nucleotides: TGTGCCAGTAGTATGATAGCGAATGAGCAGTTCTTC. This chain connects TRBV19 to TRBJ2-1; D is possibly TRBD2 (5 bases). Trimming took off 3 bases at V and 7 bases at J, with 7 bases between the two ends. Per germline, CDR1 LNHDA and CDR2 SQIVND (reference sequence). CDR3 length: 12 residues.